The 5 T cell receptor beta chains reported below all come from one sample, sequenced in a study of T cells in Graves' hyperthyroidism and ophthalmopathy. TCR beta CDR3 regions were amplified from RNA. The HTBI primer set drove a first-round RT-PCR of the TCR CDR3. MiXCR was run by TCRdb on the multiplex PCR reads, yielding one entry per CDR3 protein. The sample holds around 540,000 distinct CDR3 sequences, roughly 46% seen once. Material for sequencing was peripheral blood or thyroid tissue (not recorded which). The source of these receptors is a woman aged 18-29 years with Graves' hyperthyroidism.

A single count supports this clonotype. V gene TRBV20-1 combines with J gene TRBJ2-2, with TRBD2 matching over 10 bases. This CDR3 is built from 14 residues. J was trimmed by 6 bases and V by 5 bases; bases with no gene match: 6. The germline V gene has CDR1 DFQATT and CDR2 SNEGSKA (reference sequence). The CDR3 coding sequence is TGCAGTGCTGCGGGACTAGCGTCCCCCGGGGAGCTGTTTTTT. It codes for CSAAGLASPGELFF.

The gene calls are TRBV10-3 and TRBJ2-2; D not certain. Germline assignment: CDR1 ENHRY and CDR2 SYGVKD. Trimming left V 2 bases short and J 4 bases short, with 5 bases between. The CDR3 contains 13 residues. CDR3 DNA: TGTGCCATCAGTGAGGAACTCACCGGGGAGCTGTTTTTT. Protein sequence: CAISEELTGELFF.

The V gene is TRBV2, the J gene TRBJ1-4; no clear D. The CDR3 sequence is 14 residues long. CDR1 is SNHLY, CDR2 FYNNEI, per germline. Trimming took off 7 bases at V and 2 bases at J, with 11 bases between the two ends. CDR3 protein: CASTTGTTNEKLFF. The CDR3 coding sequence is TGTGCCAGCACGACCGGAACGACTAATGAAAAACTGTTTTTT.

The chain recombines TRBV9 with TRBJ1-2; 8 nucleotides align to TRBD1. This CDR3 spans 14 amino acids. CDR1 and CDR2 (germline): SGDLS, YYNGEE. J gave up 4 bases and V 4 bases, and 6 bases lay outside the gene matches. The CDR3 here is CASSTRQGSYGYTF. In DNA form, the CDR3 reads TGTGCCAGCAGCACACGACAGGGGAGCTATGGCTACACCTTC.

The chain links TRBV29-1 to TRBJ2-6, with 7 bases fitting TRBD2. Unmatched junction bases numbered 5, after V lost 2 bases and J lost 4 bases. Germline CDR1 reads SQVTM; CDR2 reads ANQGSEA. This CDR3 comprises 15 residues. The CDR3 nucleotides read TGCAGCGTTGAATGGGCGACTAGCGGGGCCAACGTCCTGACTTTC. The encoded protein is CSVEWATSGANVLTF.